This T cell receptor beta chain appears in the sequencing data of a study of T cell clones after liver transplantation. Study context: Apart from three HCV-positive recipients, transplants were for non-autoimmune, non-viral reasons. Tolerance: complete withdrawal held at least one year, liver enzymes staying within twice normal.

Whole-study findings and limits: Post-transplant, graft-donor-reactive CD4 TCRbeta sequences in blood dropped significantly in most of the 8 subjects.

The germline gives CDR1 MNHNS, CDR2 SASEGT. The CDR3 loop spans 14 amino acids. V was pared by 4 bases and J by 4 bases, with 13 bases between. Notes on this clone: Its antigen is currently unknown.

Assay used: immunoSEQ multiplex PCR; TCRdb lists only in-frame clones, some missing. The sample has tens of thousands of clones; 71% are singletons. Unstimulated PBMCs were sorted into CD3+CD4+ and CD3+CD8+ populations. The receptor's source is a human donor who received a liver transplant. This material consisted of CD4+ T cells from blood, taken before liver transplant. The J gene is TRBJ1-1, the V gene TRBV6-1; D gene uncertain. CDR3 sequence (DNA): TGTGCCAGCAGTGTGGAGATTGGAGGCACTGAAGCTTTCTTT. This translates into CASSVEIGGTEAFF.